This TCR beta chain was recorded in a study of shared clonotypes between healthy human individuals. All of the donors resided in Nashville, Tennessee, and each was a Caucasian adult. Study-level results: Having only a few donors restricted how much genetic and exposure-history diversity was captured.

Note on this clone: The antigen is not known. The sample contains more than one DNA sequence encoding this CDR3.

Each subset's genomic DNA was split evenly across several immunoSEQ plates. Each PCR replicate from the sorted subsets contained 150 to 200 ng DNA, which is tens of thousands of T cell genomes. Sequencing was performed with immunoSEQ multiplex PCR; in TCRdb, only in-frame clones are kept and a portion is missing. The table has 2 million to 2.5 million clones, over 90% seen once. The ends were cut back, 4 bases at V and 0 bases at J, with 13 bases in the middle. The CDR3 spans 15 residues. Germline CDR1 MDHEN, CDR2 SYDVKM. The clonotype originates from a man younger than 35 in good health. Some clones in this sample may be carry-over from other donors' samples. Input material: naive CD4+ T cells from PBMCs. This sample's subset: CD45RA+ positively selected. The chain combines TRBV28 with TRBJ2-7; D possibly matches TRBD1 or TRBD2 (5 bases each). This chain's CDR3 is CASSSGTASSYEQYF. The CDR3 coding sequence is TGTGCCAGCAGTTCCGGGACGGCGAGCTCCTACGAGCAGTACTTC.